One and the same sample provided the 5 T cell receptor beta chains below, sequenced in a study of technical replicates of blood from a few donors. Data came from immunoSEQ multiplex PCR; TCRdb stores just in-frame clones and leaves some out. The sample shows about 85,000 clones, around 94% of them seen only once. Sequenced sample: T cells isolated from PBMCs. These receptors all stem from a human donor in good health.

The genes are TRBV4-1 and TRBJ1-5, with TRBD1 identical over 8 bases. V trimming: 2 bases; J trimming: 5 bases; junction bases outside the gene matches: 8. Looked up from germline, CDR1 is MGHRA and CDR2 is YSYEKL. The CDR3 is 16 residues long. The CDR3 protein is CASSQYEDRDYQPQHF. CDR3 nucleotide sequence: TGCGCCAGCAGCCAATATGAGGACAGGGATTATCAGCCCCAGCATTTT.

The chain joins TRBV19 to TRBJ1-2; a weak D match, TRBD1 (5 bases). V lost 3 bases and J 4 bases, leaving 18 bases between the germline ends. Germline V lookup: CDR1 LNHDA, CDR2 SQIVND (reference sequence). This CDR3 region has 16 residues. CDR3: CASSIPSRVTIYGYTF. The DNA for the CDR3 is TGTGCCAGTAGTATCCCCTCCAGGGTTACCATCTATGGCTACACCTTC.

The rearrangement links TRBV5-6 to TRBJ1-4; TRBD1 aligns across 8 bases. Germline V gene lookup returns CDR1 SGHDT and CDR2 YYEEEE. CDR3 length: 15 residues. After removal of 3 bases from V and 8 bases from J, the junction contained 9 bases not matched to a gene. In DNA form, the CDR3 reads TGTGCCAGCAGCTACCGACAGGGGTTTGGGGAAAAACTGTTTTTT. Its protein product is CASSYRQGFGEKLFF.

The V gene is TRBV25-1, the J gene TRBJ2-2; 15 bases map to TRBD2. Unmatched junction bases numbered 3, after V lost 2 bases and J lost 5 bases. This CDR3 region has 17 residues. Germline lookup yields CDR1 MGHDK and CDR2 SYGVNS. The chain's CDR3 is CASSEVGLAGGTGELFF. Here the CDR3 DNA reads TGTGCCAGCAGTGAAGTGGGACTAGCGGGAGGAACCGGGGAGCTGTTTTTT.

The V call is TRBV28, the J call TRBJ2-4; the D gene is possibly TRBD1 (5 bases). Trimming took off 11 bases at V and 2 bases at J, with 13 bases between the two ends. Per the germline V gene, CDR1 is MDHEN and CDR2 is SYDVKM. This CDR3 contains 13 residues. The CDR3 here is CASMDMSKNIQYF. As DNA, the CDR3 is TGTGCCTCCATGGACATGTCCAAAAACATTCAGTACTTC.